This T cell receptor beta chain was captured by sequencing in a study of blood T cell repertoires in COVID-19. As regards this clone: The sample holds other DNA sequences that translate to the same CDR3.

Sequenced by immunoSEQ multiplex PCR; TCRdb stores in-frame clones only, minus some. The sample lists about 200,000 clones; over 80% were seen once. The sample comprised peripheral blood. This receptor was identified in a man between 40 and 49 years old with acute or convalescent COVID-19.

The CDR3 reads CASSPRQGPAGYTF. For the CDR3, the DNA is TGTGCCAGCTCTCCTCGACAGGGTCCAGCTGGCTACACCTTC. This chain joins TRBV18 and TRBJ1-2; TRBD1 aligns across 7 bases. The CDR3 totals 14 residues. In germline, CDR1 is KGHSH, CDR2 LQKENI. The trim removed 6 bases at V and 7 bases at J, leaving 11 bases unmatched.